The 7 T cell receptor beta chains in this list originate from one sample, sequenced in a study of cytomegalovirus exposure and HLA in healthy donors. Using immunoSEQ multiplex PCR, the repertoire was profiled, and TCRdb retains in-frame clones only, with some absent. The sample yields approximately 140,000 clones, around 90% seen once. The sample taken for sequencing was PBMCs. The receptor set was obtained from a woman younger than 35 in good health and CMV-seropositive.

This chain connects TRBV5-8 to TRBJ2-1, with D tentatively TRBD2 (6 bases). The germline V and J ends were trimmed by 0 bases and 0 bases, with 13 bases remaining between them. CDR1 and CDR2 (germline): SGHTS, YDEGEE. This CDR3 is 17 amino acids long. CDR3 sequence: CASSLGGLASSYNEQFF. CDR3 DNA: TGTGCCAGCAGCTTGGGGGGACTCGCTAGCTCCTACAATGAGCAGTTCTTC.

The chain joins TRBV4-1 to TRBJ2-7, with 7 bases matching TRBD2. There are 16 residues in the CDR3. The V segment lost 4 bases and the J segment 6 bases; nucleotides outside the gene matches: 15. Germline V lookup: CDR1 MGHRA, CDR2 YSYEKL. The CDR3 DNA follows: TGCGCCAGCAGCCCAAGTCTGGGGAGGGCTCCGGGCGAGCAGTACTTC. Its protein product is CASSPSLGRAPGEQYF.

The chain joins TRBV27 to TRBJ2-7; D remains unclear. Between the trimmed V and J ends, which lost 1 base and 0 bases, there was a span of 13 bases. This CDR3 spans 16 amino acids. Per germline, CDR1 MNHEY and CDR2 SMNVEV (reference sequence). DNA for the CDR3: TGTGCCAGCAGTTTATTTTCCTCGCAGGACTCCTACGAGCAGTACTTC. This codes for CASSLFSSQDSYEQYF.

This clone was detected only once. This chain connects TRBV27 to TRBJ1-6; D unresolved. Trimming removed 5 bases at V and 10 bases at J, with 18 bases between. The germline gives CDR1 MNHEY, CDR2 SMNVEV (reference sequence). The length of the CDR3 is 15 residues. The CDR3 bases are TGTGCCAGCAGTCCAGACCGGATTAGAGGGTCACCCCTCCACTTT. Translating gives CASSPDRIRGSPLHF.

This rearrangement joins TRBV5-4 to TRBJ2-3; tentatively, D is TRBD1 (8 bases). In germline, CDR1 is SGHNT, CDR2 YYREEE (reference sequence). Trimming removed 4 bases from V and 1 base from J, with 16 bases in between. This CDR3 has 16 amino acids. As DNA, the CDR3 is TGTGCCAGCAGCATACCACAGGGGGGGGGCACAGATACGCAGTATTTT. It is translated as CASSIPQGGGTDTQYF. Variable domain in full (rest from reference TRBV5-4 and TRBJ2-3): ETGVTQSPTHLIKTRGQQVTLRCSSQSGHNTVSWYQQALGQGPQFIFQYYREEENGRGNFPPRFSGLQFPNYSSELNVNALELDDSALYLCASSIPQGGGTDTQYFGPGTRLTVL.

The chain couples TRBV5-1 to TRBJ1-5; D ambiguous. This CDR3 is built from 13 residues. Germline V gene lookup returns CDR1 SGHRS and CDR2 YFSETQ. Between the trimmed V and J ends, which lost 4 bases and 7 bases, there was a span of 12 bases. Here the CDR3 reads CASSARPGQPQHF. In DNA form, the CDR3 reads TGCGCCAGCAGCGCCCGGCCAGGCCAGCCCCAGCATTTT.

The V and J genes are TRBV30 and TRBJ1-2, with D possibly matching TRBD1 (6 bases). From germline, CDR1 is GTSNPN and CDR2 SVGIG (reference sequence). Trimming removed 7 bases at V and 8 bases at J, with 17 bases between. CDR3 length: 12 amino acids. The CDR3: CASTSETGGYTF. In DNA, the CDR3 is TGTGCCTCCACCTCAGAGACAGGCGGCTACACCTTC.